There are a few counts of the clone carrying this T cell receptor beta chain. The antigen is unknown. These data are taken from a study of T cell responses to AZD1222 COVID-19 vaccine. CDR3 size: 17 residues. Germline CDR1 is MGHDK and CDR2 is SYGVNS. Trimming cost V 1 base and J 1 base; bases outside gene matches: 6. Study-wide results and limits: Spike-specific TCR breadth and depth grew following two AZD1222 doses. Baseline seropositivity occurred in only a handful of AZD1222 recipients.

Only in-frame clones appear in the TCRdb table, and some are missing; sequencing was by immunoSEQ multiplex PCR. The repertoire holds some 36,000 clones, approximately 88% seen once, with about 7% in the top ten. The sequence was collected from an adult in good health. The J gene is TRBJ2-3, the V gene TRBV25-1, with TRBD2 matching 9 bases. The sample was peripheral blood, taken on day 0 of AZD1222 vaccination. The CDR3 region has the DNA TGTGCCAGCAGTGAATCGGTTATAGCGGGGGGCACAGATACGCAGTATTTT. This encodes CASSESVIAGGTDTQYF.